Listed below are T cell receptor beta chains from one sample, sequenced in a study of blood T cell repertoires in COVID-19. The repertoire was sequenced with immunoSEQ multiplex PCR; TCRdb's copy has only in-frame clones and lacks some. The sample lists around 380,000 clones, approximately 89% occurring once. Sequenced material: PBMCs or T cells enriched from blood (not recorded which). The receptors derive from a man under 40 who had recovered from COVID-19. CDR3s include the opening cysteine and the closing phenylalanine or tryptophan. Each record gives: D gene, clone size, V gene, J gene, CDR3 DNA, CDR3 protein. A D gene is named only where the DNA matches it firmly. Only some rows state a clone size, as once, few, many or a class for expanded clones.

>.|.|TRBV20-1|TRBJ1-4
TGCAGTGCTAGAATAGCGGAAAAACTGTTTTTT
CSARIAEKLFF
>TRBD2|once|TRBV9|TRBJ2-1
TGTGCCAGCAGCCCTAACCTAGCTAGCGGGCGATACAATGAGCAGTTCTTC
CASSPNLASGRYNEQFF
>.|.|TRBV10-3|TRBJ2-7
TGTGCCATCAGTGAATCGGACAGTGTCCTCTACGAGCAGTACTTC
CAISESDSVLYEQYF
>TRBD1|.|TRBV2|TRBJ1-3
TGTGCCAGCAGCGCCGGGACAGGGAGGTCTGGAAACACCATATATTTT
CASSAGTGRSGNTIYF
>.|.|TRBV27|TRBJ1-6
TGTGCCAGCAGTTTACAGGGGAGCTCCTATAATTCACCCCTCCACTTT
CASSLQGSSYNSPLHF
>.|once|TRBV2|TRBJ1-5
TGTGCCAGCAGTGAGCAATTGGCCCGTCAGCCCCAGCATTTT
CASSEQLARQPQHF
>.|.|TRBV13|TRBJ2-1
TGTGCCAGCAGCTACAGGGAAAATGAGCAGTTCTTC
CASSYRENEQFF
>.|.|TRBV6-5|TRBJ2-7
TGTGCCAGCAGTACCCCGAGGTTCCAGTACGAGCAGTACTTC
CASSTPRFQYEQYF
>.|.|TRBV27|TRBJ1-1
TGTGCCAGCAGTTTATCGTACCCCGGGGGTAGGACTGAAGCTTTCTTT
CASSLSYPGGRTEAFF
>.|once|TRBV10-3|TRBJ1-1
TGTGCCATCAGTGGGGGGTCGGGGGACACTGAAGCTTTCTTT
CAISGGSGDTEAFF
>.|.|TRBV18|TRBJ1-4
TGTGCCAGCTCACCACCCGGGAATGAAAAACTGTTTTTT
CASSPPGNEKLFF
>TRBD1|.|TRBV7-6|TRBJ2-7
TGTGCCAGCAGCTTAGGAGGGACAGGGGGGCGAGGGCAGTACTTC
CASSLGGTGGRGQYF
>TRBD1|.|TRBV30|TRBJ1-1
TGTGCCTCTTTTGGACAGGACCCTGAAGCTTTCTTT
CASFGQDPEAFF
>.|.|TRBV5-6|TRBJ1-2
TGTGCCAGCAGCCCTCCGGGAGCTAACTATGGCTACACCTTC
CASSPPGANYGYTF
>TRBD1|.|TRBV6-5|TRBJ2-4
TGTGCCAGCAGCTTGACAGGGGGAAACATTCAGTACTTC
CASSLTGGNIQYF
>TRBD2|.|TRBV9|TRBJ2-1
TGTGCCAGCAGCCCCGGTGGGAGCGGGACCTACAATGAGCAGTTCTTC
CASSPGGSGTYNEQFF
>.|.|TRBV24-1|TRBJ2-3
TGTGCCACCAGTGATAGAAACAGCCCCGCAGATACGCAGTATTTT
CATSDRNSPADTQYF
>.|.|TRBV5-6|TRBJ1-1
TGTGCCAGCAGCCGTGGACAGAGCGCTGAAGCTTTCTTT
CASSRGQSAEAFF
>TRBD1|.|TRBV10-3|TRBJ1-6
TGTGCCATCAGTGAGTCTCCAGGGGGATCACCCCTCCACTTT
CAISESPGGSPLHF
>TRBD1|.|TRBV7-6|TRBJ2-3
TGTGCCAGCAGCTTACCCAAGACAGGGATTCTGCGAGATACGCAGTATTTT
CASSLPKTGILRDTQYF
>.|.|TRBV5-1|TRBJ1-2
TGCGCCAGCAGTCCGGGAACTAACTATGGCTACACCTTC
CASSPGTNYGYTF
>.|.|TRBV30|TRBJ1-2
TGTGCCTGGAGTGACTCGGAGGACTATGGCTACACCTTC
CAWSDSEDYGYTF
>.|.|TRBV2|TRBJ1-6
TGTGCCAGCAGTTCGGAGGCAGGGACAAATTCACCCCTCCACTTT
CASSSEAGTNSPLHF
>.|few|TRBV5-1|TRBJ2-1
TGCGCCAGCAGCTTGGGGGGGCCCTTGGACAATGAGCAGTTCTTC
CASSLGGPLDNEQFF
>.|.|TRBV5-1|TRBJ2-5
TGCGCCAGCAGCTTGGCCCCTCTCCAGGGGGGAGAGACCCAGTACTTC
CASSLAPLQGGETQYF
>.|few|TRBV19|TRBJ1-2
TGTGCCAGTAGTATTCCGGGAGCGCACTATGGCTACACCTTC
CASSIPGAHYGYTF
>TRBD1|.|TRBV6-5|TRBJ2-7
TGTGCCAGCAGTTCGCAGGGGGCGGGACCCGACGAGCAGTACTTC
CASSSQGAGPDEQYF
>TRBD1|once|TRBV11-2|TRBJ2-3
TGTGCCAGCAGCTTAGATCTGGGGACAGGGGAAGATACGCAGTATTTT
CASSLDLGTGEDTQYF
>.|few|TRBV19|TRBJ2-2
TGTGCCAGCCAGGGACACGAATTCACCGGGGAGCTGTTTTTT
CASQGHEFTGELFF
>TRBD1|.|TRBV5-1|TRBJ1-2
TGCGCCAGCAGCCGGGACAGGGGGAACTATGGCTACACCTTC
CASSRDRGNYGYTF
>.|.|TRBV7-2|TRBJ1-5
TGTGCCAGCAGCTTAGGACAGTATAGCAATCAGCCCCAGCATTTT
CASSLGQYSNQPQHF
>TRBD1|.|TRBV5-4|TRBJ1-2
TGTGCCAGCAGCAAGGGACAGGGGGTCTATGGCTACACCTTC
CASSKGQGVYGYTF
>.|few|TRBV30|TRBJ1-1
TGTGCCTGGATTGACAGTAGCACCATTGGGACTGAAGCTTTCTTT
CAWIDSSTIGTEAFF
>.|.|TRBV30|TRBJ1-1
TGTGCCTGGAGTGTACAGGGTGAAGCTTTCTTT
CAWSVQGEAFF
>.|once|TRBV7-9|TRBJ2-7
TGTGCCAGCAGCTTAGGGACAGACCAGTACTTC
CASSLGTDQYF
>.|.|TRBV27|TRBJ2-5
TGTGCCAGCAGTCCCCTTGGGGGGGCGCTGTACGAGACCCAGTACTTC
CASSPLGGALYETQYF
>TRBD1|once|TRBV5-1|TRBJ1-3
TGCGCCAGCAGCCGGCCGGGACAGGGGACTGGAAACACCATATATTTT
CASSRPGQGTGNTIYF
>TRBD1|.|TRBV5-1|TRBJ1-2
TGCGCCAGCAGGCTGGATATCGGGACAGCCTATGGCTACACCTTC
CASRLDIGTAYGYTF
>TRBD1|.|TRBV7-9|TRBJ2-2
TGTGCCAGCAGCCCCCAGGGGACAGGGCTGACCGGGGAGCTGTTTTTT
CASSPQGTGLTGELFF
>.|.|TRBV6-1|TRBJ1-6
TGTGCCAGCAGTGAAGAGGGAGGGAGCAATTCACCCCTCCACTTT
CASSEEGGSNSPLHF
>.|.|TRBV7-9|TRBJ1-2
TGTGCCAGCACCTATCGGGACACTGACATCTATGGCTACACCTTC
CASTYRDTDIYGYTF
>.|once|TRBV5-5|TRBJ2-7
TGTGCCAGCAGCTTGGGCCCGGGAAACTACGAGCAGTACTTC
CASSLGPGNYEQYF
>TRBD2|.|TRBV11-3|TRBJ2-7
TGTGCCAGCAGCTTAGGCGCGGGGGGGCCCTACGAGCAGTACTTC
CASSLGAGGPYEQYF
>.|.|TRBV6-5|TRBJ1-1
TGTGCCAGCAGCATTATTAGCGGGTGGACTGAAGCTTTCTTT
CASSIISGWTEAFF
>.|.|TRBV7-2|TRBJ1-3
TGTGCCAGCAGCTTCGTAAGCGGGATTGGAAACACCATATATTTT
CASSFVSGIGNTIYF
>.|.|TRBV5-1|TRBJ2-3
TGCGCCAGCAGCTTCGGGGAAATCACAGATACGCAGTATTTT
CASSFGEITDTQYF
>.|.|TRBV9|TRBJ2-1
TGTGCCAGCAGCGTAGGGGGGGGCTCCTCCTACAATGAGCAGTTCTTC
CASSVGGGSSYNEQFF
>TRBD1|.|TRBV12-3/TRBV12-4|TRBJ2-7
TGTGCCAGCAGTTTGGACAGGGCCTTGGAGCAGTACTTC
CASSLDRALEQYF
>.|.|TRBV7-9|TRBJ2-1
TGTGCCAGCAGCTTGGAGGGGGGGCCATACAATGAGCAGTTCTTC
CASSLEGGPYNEQFF
>.|.|TRBV18|TRBJ2-2
TGTGCCAGCTCACCACCCAGGACATCTCAGACCGGGGAGCTGTTTTTT
CASSPPRTSQTGELFF
>.|.|TRBV5-1|TRBJ1-2
TGCGCCAGCAGCTTGGGTCAGTCTTATGGCTACACCTTC
CASSLGQSYGYTF
>TRBD1|.|TRBV6-1|TRBJ1-6
TGTGCCAGCAGTGGAACAGGGGGCACCTATAATTCACCCCTCCACTTT
CASSGTGGTYNSPLHF
>TRBD1|.|TRBV7-9|TRBJ1-5
TGTGCCAGCAGCTCGGGACAGTCTTGGCCCCAGCATTTT
CASSSGQSWPQHF
>TRBD2|.|TRBV4-2|TRBJ2-3
TGTGCCAGCAGCCAAGGGGGTAGCGGGGGAGATACGCAGTATTTT
CASSQGGSGGDTQYF
>TRBD1|few|TRBV27|TRBJ1-5
TGTGCCAGCATTTTACCGGGACAGGGGTCAGTCAGGAGCAATCAGCCCCAGCATTTT
CASILPGQGSVRSNQPQHF
>.|.|TRBV19|TRBJ1-2
TGTGCCACCAACCAGGACTATGGCTACACCTTC
CATNQDYGYTF
>.|.|TRBV6-5|TRBJ1-1
TGTGCCAGCAGCGCTCGCTGGGCGAACACTGAAGCTTTCTTT
CASSARWANTEAFF